This T cell receptor beta chain came from a study of cytomegalovirus exposure and HLA in healthy donors. Study-level results: TRBV6-2, TRBV6-3 and other indistinguishable V segments were excluded. In a later analysis, 15,000 to 20,000 TCR beta sequences were associated with HLA alleles at 0.05 false discovery rate. In a later analysis, parvovirus B19, influenza, CMV and Epstein-Barr virus appeared linked to several top co-occurrence clusters.

Concerning this clone: Its antigen is still unknown.

Use of 60 Vbeta and 13 Jbeta primers characterized the PCR. Only in-frame clones appear in the TCRdb table, and some are missing; sequencing was by immunoSEQ multiplex PCR. In the table there are around 210,000 clones, approximately 78% of which are singletons. The CDR3 has 15 amino acids. CDR1 and CDR2 (germline): MNHEY, SMNVEV (reference sequence). V lost 0 bases, J lost 4 bases, and 5 bases stayed unmatched. The donors comprised healthy bone marrow donors. This TCR came from a boy aged 5-17 years in good health and CMV-seronegative. Sequencing used PBMCs. The chain employs TRBV27 and TRBJ1-2; 7 bases match TRBD1. The CDR3 coding sequence is TGTGCCAGCAGTTTATCCGACGACAGGGTCTATGGCTACACCTTC. As protein: CASSLSDDRVYGYTF.